This is a list of T cell receptor beta chains from one sample in a study of T-cell reconstitution after alpha-beta-depleted transplantation in children. TCRdb processed the PCR reads anew with MiXCR; each CDR3 protein has one entry. The data show 350,000 to 400,000 distinct CDR3 sequences, about a fifth seen once. Sequenced material: PBMCs from the stem cell graft donor, taken from the stem cell graft. Receptor source: a human donor who donated a stem cell graft to a child with acute myeloid leukemia. CDR3s include the opening cysteine and the closing phenylalanine or tryptophan. D genes are given only for firm matches. The size field is filled for only some rows; it gives once, few, many or a size class.

J: TRBJ1-5; V: TRBV7-8; size: NA; D: TRBD1; CDR3: CASSDRDRGDQPQHF; DNA: TGTGCCAGCAGCGACCGGGACAGGGGAGATCAGCCCCAGCATTTT
J: TRBJ2-2; V: TRBV29-1; size: NA; D: NA; CDR3: CSVVYPNTGELFF; DNA: TGCAGCGTTGTGTACCCGAACACCGGGGAGCTGTTTTTT
J: TRBJ2-7; V: TRBV20-1; size: few; D: NA; CDR3: CSARPPTGSYEQYF; DNA: TGCAGTGCTAGACCTCCCACAGGATCCTACGAGCAGTACTTC
J: TRBJ1-5; V: TRBV20-1; size: NA; D: NA; CDR3: CSARLGEHQPQHF; DNA: TGCAGTGCTAGACTGGGGGAGCATCAGCCCCAGCATTTT
J: TRBJ1-1; V: TRBV7-9; size: NA; D: NA; CDR3: CASSPSSAKGITEAFF; DNA: TGTGCCAGCAGTCCGTCATCCGCAAAGGGGATAACTGAAGCTTTCTTT
J: TRBJ2-2; V: TRBV29-1; size: NA; D: NA; CDR3: CSVSLLNTGELFF; DNA: TGCAGCGTAAGTCTCCTGAACACCGGGGAGCTGTTTTTT
J: TRBJ1-2; V: TRBV15; size: few; D: NA; CDR3: CATSREGANYGYTF; DNA: TGTGCCACCAGCAGAGAGGGAGCTAACTATGGCTACACCTTC
J: TRBJ2-1; V: TRBV7-8; size: NA; D: TRBD2; CDR3: CASSLVNSGRSSYNEQFF; DNA: TGTGCCAGCAGCTTAGTTAATAGCGGGAGGAGCTCCTACAATGAGCAGTTCTTC
J: TRBJ2-7; V: TRBV12-3/TRBV12-4; size: few; D: TRBD2; CDR3: CASSLGAGGPAYEQYF; DNA: TGTGCCAGCAGTTTAGGAGCGGGAGGGCCGGCGTACGAGCAGTACTTC
J: TRBJ2-5; V: TRBV12-3/TRBV12-4; size: few; D: TRBD1; CDR3: CASSLGQGPPQETQYF; DNA: TGTGCCAGCAGCCTAGGACAGGGGCCGCCCCAAGAGACCCAGTACTTC
J: TRBJ2-1; V: TRBV20-1; size: NA; D: TRBD2; CDR3: CSVPPKGGSSYNEQFF; DNA: TGCAGTGTTCCCCCCAAAGGCGGGAGCTCCTACAATGAGCAGTTCTTC
J: TRBJ1-5; V: TRBV20-1; size: once; D: TRBD1; CDR3: CSAAIGDRVSVMGQPQHF; DNA: TGCAGTGCCGCGATAGGAGACAGGGTCAGCGTTATGGGGCAGCCCCAGCATTTT
J: TRBJ2-5; V: TRBV7-2; size: few; D: TRBD2; CDR3: CASSLGTGGKTQYF; DNA: TGTGCCAGCAGCTTGGGGACGGGAGGGAAGACCCAGTACTTC
J: TRBJ2-7; V: TRBV24-1; size: NA; D: NA; CDR3: CATSKGADTYEQYF; DNA: TGTGCCACCAGTAAAGGGGCGGATACCTACGAGCAGTACTTC
J: TRBJ2-7; V: TRBV20-1; size: few; D: TRBD2; CDR3: CSARSGRAEGEQYF; DNA: TGCAGTGCAAGAAGCGGGAGGGCAGAAGGCGAGCAGTACTTC
J: TRBJ1-2; V: TRBV5-1; size: few; D: NA; CDR3: CASSLDWGTGFYGYTF; DNA: TGCGCCAGCAGCTTGGATTGGGGAACAGGGTTCTATGGCTACACCTTC
J: TRBJ1-1; V: TRBV12-3/TRBV12-4; size: many; D: NA; CDR3: CASRGGQNTEAFF; DNA: TGTGCCAGCAGGGGGGGACAGAACACTGAAGCTTTCTTT
J: TRBJ2-2; V: TRBV12-3/TRBV12-4; size: few; D: TRBD1; CDR3: CASSFRQGGGELFF; DNA: TGTGCCAGCAGTTTTAGACAGGGCGGCGGGGAGCTGTTTTTT
J: TRBJ2-1; V: TRBV6-5; size: few; D: NA; CDR3: CASSWGGGRSSYNEQFF; DNA: TGTGCCAGCAGTTGGGGGGGCGGCCGGAGCTCCTACAATGAGCAGTTCTTC
J: TRBJ2-2; V: TRBV6-2/TRBV6-3; size: many; D: NA; CDR3: CATAWTPSTGELFF; DNA: TGTGCCACCGCATGGACACCATCCACCGGGGAGCTGTTTTTT
J: TRBJ2-5; V: TRBV10-3; size: NA; D: TRBD1; CDR3: CAIKSGTGPQETQYF; DNA: TGTGCCATCAAATCTGGGACAGGGCCTCAAGAGACCCAGTACTTC
J: TRBJ1-5; V: TRBV28; size: few; D: NA; CDR3: CASSLGQTFEAQHF; DNA: TGTGCCAGCAGTCTCGGACAGACCTTCGAGGCCCAGCATTTT
J: TRBJ2-1; V: TRBV12-3/TRBV12-4; size: NA; D: NA; CDR3: CASRILDAISYNEQFF; DNA: TGTGCCAGCAGGATTTTGGACGCCATATCCTACAATGAGCAGTTCTTC
J: TRBJ2-5; V: TRBV5-1; size: NA; D: NA; CDR3: CASSLERQETQYF; DNA: TGCGCCAGCAGCTTGGAGAGACAAGAGACCCAGTACTTC
J: TRBJ2-2; V: TRBV19; size: NA; D: NA; CDR3: CASSPLPGAGELFF; DNA: TGTGCCAGTAGTCCCTTACCGGGCGCCGGGGAGCTGTTTTTT
J: TRBJ2-3; V: TRBV11-2; size: NA; D: TRBD1; CDR3: CASSLGQGRAHTQYF; DNA: TGTGCCAGCAGCCTCGGACAGGGACGTGCTCATACGCAGTATTTT
J: TRBJ2-1; V: TRBV12-3/TRBV12-4; size: few; D: NA; CDR3: CASNEGQVGNEQFF; DNA: TGTGCCAGCAATGAAGGGCAAGTTGGTAATGAGCAGTTCTTC
J: TRBJ2-3; V: TRBV12-3/TRBV12-4; size: NA; D: NA; CDR3: CASSLGRPTDTQYF; DNA: TGTGCCAGCAGCTTGGGGCGGCCCACAGATACGCAGTATTTT
J: TRBJ1-6; V: TRBV6-5; size: few; D: NA; CDR3: CASSYSGANSPLHF; DNA: TGTGCCAGCAGTTACTCCGGGGCAAATTCACCCCTCCACTTT
J: TRBJ1-5; V: TRBV12-3/TRBV12-4; size: many; D: NA; CDR3: CASTIGGDQPQHF; DNA: TGTGCCAGCACCATAGGAGGGGACCAGCCCCAGCATTTT
J: TRBJ2-1; V: TRBV6-2/TRBV6-3; size: NA; D: TRBD1; CDR3: CVCGYRGGEQFF; DNA: TGTGTTTGCGGCTACAGGGGCGGTGAGCAGTTCTTC
J: TRBJ2-1; V: TRBV25-1; size: NA; D: NA; CDR3: CASSGAKTAGSFF; DNA: TGTGCCAGCAGTGGTGCCAAGACGGCGGGATCTTTCTTC
J: TRBJ1-3; V: TRBV10-3; size: NA; D: NA; CDR3: CAISETGSGNTIYF; DNA: TGTGCCATCAGTGAGACAGGGAGTGGAAACACCATATATTTT
J: TRBJ2-1; V: TRBV29-1; size: many; D: TRBD1; CDR3: CSVGTGPNEQFF; DNA: TGCAGCGTTGGGACAGGGCCTAATGAGCAGTTCTTC
J: TRBJ2-5; V: TRBV20-1; size: many; D: TRBD2; CDR3: CSARDQLAGSETQYF; DNA: TGCAGTGCTAGAGATCAGTTAGCGGGATCGGAGACCCAGTACTTC
J: TRBJ2-7; V: TRBV12-3/TRBV12-4; size: many; D: TRBD2; CDR3: CASRSGTSGTYEQYF; DNA: TGTGCCAGCAGGTCCGGGACTAGCGGGACCTACGAGCAGTACTTC
J: TRBJ1-1; V: TRBV29-1; size: NA; D: NA; CDR3: CSAGGDWNTEAFF; DNA: TGCAGCGCCGGGGGGGACTGGAACACTGAAGCTTTCTTT
J: TRBJ2-6; V: TRBV6-1; size: NA; D: TRBD1; CDR3: CASSPGQGRAGANVLTF; DNA: TGTGCCAGCAGTCCCGGACAGGGGCGGGCTGGGGCCAACGTCCTGACTTTC
J: TRBJ2-7; V: TRBV20-1; size: few; D: TRBD1; CDR3: CSANTGVGTGYEQYF; DNA: TGCAGTGCTAACACGGGGGTAGGGACAGGCTACGAGCAGTACTTC
J: TRBJ2-3; V: TRBV20-1; size: few; D: NA; CDR3: CSASTGAVDTQYF; DNA: TGCAGTGCTAGTACGGGGGCTGTAGATACGCAGTATTTT
J: TRBJ2-1; V: TRBV15; size: NA; D: NA; CDR3: CATSRHQGPVYNEQFF; DNA: TGTGCCACCAGCAGACACCAGGGTCCCGTCTACAATGAGCAGTTCTTC
J: TRBJ2-5; V: TRBV7-2; size: NA; D: NA; CDR3: CASSPSPREGTQYF; DNA: TGTGCCAGCAGCCCGAGCCCACGGGAAGGGACCCAGTACTTC
J: TRBJ2-1; V: TRBV4-3; size: NA; D: TRBD2; CDR3: CASSRGRVYNEQFF; DNA: TGCGCCAGCAGCCGCGGGAGGGTTTACAATGAGCAGTTCTTC
J: TRBJ2-3; V: TRBV12-3/TRBV12-4; size: few; D: NA; CDR3: CASSLGLAQGTQYF; DNA: TGTGCCAGCAGTTTAGGGCTAGCGCAGGGTACGCAGTATTTT
J: TRBJ1-1; V: TRBV20-1; size: few; D: NA; CDR3: CSARGSQGVGTEAFF; DNA: TGCAGTGCTAGAGGCTCCCAGGGAGTGGGGACTGAAGCTTTCTTT
J: TRBJ1-5; V: TRBV6-1; size: few; D: NA; CDR3: CASNREHNQPQHF; DNA: TGTGCCAGTAACAGGGAACACAATCAGCCCCAGCATTTT
J: TRBJ1-2; V: TRBV4-1; size: NA; D: NA; CDR3: CASNPVGRRANYGYTF; DNA: TGCGCCAGCAACCCGGTGGGGCGAAGGGCTAACTATGGCTACACCTTC
J: TRBJ2-7; V: TRBV5-5; size: few; D: NA; CDR3: CASSLGYATEQYF; DNA: TGTGCCAGCAGCTTGGGATATGCTACAGAGCAGTACTTC
J: TRBJ1-1; V: TRBV7-3; size: NA; D: NA; CDR3: CASSPGHRNTEAFF; DNA: TGTGCCAGCAGCCCCGGGCACCGGAACACTGAAGCTTTCTTT
J: TRBJ2-7; V: TRBV29-1; size: NA; D: NA; CDR3: CSGRTPSYEQYF; DNA: TGCAGCGGGAGGACTCCGTCCTACGAGCAGTACTTC
J: TRBJ2-1; V: TRBV29-1; size: many; D: TRBD2; CDR3: CSVERGAGGNEQFF; DNA: TGCAGCGTTGAAAGAGGGGCGGGAGGGAATGAGCAGTTCTTC
J: TRBJ2-5; V: TRBV5-1; size: many; D: TRBD2; CDR3: CASSWVAGEGETQYF; DNA: TGCGCCAGCAGCTGGGTAGCGGGAGAGGGAGAGACCCAGTACTTC
J: TRBJ1-1; V: TRBV4-3; size: few; D: NA; CDR3: CASSQGRNMNTEAFF; DNA: TGCGCCAGCAGCCAAGGGCGGAATATGAACACTGAAGCTTTCTTT
J: TRBJ2-1; V: TRBV27; size: few; D: NA; CDR3: CASSLFGYNEQFF; DNA: TGTGCCAGCAGTTTATTCGGCTACAATGAGCAGTTCTTC
J: TRBJ1-2; V: TRBV4-1; size: NA; D: TRBD1; CDR3: CASSQVTGETNYGYTF; DNA: TGCGCCAGCAGCCAAGTGACAGGGGAAACTAACTATGGCTACACCTTC
J: TRBJ2-1; V: TRBV29-1; size: many; D: TRBD2; CDR3: CSLRGSGRAGNEQFF; DNA: TGCAGCCTGCGCGGTAGCGGGAGAGCGGGCAATGAGCAGTTCTTC
J: TRBJ2-7; V: TRBV7-2; size: NA; D: NA; CDR3: CASSLGGRASPPYEQYF; DNA: TGTGCCAGCAGCTTAGGAGGTAGGGCCAGTCCTCCCTACGAGCAGTACTTC
J: TRBJ1-1; V: TRBV4-2; size: NA; D: NA; CDR3: CASSQDKSGSTEAFF; DNA: TGTGCCAGCAGCCAAGATAAGAGCGGCAGCACTGAAGCTTTCTTT
J: TRBJ2-7; V: TRBV20-1; size: few; D: NA; CDR3: CSARDRSGRLHEQYF; DNA: TGCAGTGCTAGAGATCGGTCGGGGAGGCTCCACGAGCAGTACTTC
J: TRBJ1-5; V: TRBV7-9; size: few; D: NA; CDR3: CASSSHRENQPQHF; DNA: TGTGCCAGCAGCTCCCACAGGGAGAATCAGCCCCAGCATTTT